Here is one TCR beta chain with its context. CDR3 size: 14 residues. Trimming stripped 1 base from V and 8 bases from J, with 11 bases between. The germline V gene has CDR1 LGHDT and CDR2 YNNKEL (reference sequence). In the source study's methods: Amplification of reference gene primers provided the estimated nucleated cell counts. Profiling relied on immunoSEQ multiplex PCR, and the TCRdb table lists in-frame clones only, not all of them. That table supplies the V and J calls and clone size; D and trimming were determined from the DNA. The sample carries around 200,000 clones, under 90% recorded once. These data originate in a study of blood T cell repertoires in COVID-19. As for the study in general: Italy, Spain and the United States were the sources of the convalescent and acute COVID-19 samples. T cells, B-cell-depleted T cells, or PBMCs supplied cDNA or gDNA.

The sample consisted of peripheral blood. The TCR sequence derives from an elderly woman with active or convalescent COVID-19. The chain recombines TRBV3-1 (or the pseudogene TRBV3-2) with TRBJ1-4; D gene uncertain. CDR3 amino acids: CASSQAGVKEKLFF. CDR3 DNA sequence: TGTGCCAGCAGCCAAGCCGGGGTAAAGGAAAAACTGTTTTTT.